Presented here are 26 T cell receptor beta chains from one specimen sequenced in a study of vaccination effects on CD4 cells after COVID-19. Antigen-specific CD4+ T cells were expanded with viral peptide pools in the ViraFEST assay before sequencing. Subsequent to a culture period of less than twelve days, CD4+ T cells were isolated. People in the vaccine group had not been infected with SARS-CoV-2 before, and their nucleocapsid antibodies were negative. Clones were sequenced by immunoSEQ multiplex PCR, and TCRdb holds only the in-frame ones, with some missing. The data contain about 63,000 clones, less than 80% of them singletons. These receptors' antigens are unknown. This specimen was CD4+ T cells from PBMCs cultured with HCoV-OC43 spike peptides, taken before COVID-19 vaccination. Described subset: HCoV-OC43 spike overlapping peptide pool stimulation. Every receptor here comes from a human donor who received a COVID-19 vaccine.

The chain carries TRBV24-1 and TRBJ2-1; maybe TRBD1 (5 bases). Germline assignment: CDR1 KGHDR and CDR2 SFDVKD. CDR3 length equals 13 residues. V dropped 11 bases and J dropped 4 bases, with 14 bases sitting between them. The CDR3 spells CAISGAGYNEQFF. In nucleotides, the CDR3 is TGTGCCATTAGTGGGGCAGGATACAATGAGCAGTTCTTC.

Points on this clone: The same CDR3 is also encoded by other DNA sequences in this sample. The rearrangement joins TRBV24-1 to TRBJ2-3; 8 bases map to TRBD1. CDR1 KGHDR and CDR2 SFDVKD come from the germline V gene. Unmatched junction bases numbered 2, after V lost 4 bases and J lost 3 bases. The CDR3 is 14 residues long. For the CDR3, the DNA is TGTGCCACCAGTGACAGGACAGGGACAGATACGCAGTATTTT. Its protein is CATSDRTGTDTQYF.

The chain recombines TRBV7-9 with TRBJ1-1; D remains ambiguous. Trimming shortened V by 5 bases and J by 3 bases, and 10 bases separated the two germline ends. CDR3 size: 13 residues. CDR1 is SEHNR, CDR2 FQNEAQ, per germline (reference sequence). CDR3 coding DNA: TGTGCCAGCAGCGTGTTAATATACACTGAAGCTTTCTTT. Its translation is CASSVLIYTEAFF. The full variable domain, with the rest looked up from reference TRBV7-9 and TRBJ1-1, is DTGVSQNPRHKITKRGQNVTFRCDPISEHNRLYWYRQTLGQGPEFLTYFQNEAQLEKSRLLSDRFSAERPKGSFSTLEIQRTEQGDSAMYLCASSVLIYTEAFFGQGTRLTVV.

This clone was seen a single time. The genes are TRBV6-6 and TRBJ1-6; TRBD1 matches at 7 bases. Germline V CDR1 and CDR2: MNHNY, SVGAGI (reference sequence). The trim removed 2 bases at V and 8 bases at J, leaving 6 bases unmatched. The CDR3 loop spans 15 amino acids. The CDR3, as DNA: TGTGCCAGCAGTTACGCCGACAGGGTGGATTCACCCCTCCACTTT. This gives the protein CASSYADRVDSPLHF.

CDR3 sequence reads: CASSRLGLAGGQETQYF. The CDR3 DNA reads TGTGCCAGCAGTCGCTTGGGTCTAGCGGGGGGACAAGAGACCCAGTACTTC. V gene TRBV7-8 combines with J gene TRBJ2-5; 11 nucleotides agree with TRBD2. The V gene's germline CDR1 is SGHVS and CDR2 FQNEAQ. Trimming at V came to 6 bases and at J to 2 bases, leaving 11 bases not matched to a gene. The CDR3 is made up of 17 amino acids.

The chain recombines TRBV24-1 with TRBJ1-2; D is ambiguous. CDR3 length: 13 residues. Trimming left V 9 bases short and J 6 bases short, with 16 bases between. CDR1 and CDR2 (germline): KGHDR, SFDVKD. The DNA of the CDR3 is TGTGCCACCTCGGACTCATTTCGCAATGGCTACACCTTC. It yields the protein CATSDSFRNGYTF.

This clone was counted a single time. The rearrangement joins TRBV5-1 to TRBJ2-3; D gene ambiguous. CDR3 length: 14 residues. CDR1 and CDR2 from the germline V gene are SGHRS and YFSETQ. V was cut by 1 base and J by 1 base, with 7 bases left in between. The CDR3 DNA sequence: TGCGCCAGCAGCTTGTCTCTGGGCACAGATACGCAGTATTTT. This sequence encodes CASSLSLGTDTQYF.

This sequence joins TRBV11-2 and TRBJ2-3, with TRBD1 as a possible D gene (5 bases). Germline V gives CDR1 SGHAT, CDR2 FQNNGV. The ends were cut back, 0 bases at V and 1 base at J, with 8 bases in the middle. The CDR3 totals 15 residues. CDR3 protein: CASSLDQGGTDTQYF. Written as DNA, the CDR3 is TGTGCCAGCAGCTTAGATCAGGGCGGCACAGATACGCAGTATTTT.

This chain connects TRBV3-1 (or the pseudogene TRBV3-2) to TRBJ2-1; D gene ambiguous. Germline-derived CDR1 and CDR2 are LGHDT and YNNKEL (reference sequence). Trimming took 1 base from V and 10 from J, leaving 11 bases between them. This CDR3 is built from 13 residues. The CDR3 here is CASSQVVESEQFF. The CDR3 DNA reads TGTGCCAGCAGCCAAGTAGTAGAATCCGAGCAGTTCTTC.

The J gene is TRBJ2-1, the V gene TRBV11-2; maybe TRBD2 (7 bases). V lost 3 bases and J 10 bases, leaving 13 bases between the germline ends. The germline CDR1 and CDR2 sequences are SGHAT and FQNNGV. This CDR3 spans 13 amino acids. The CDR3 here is CASSFLGGGEQFF. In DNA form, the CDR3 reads TGTGCCAGCAGCTTTCTGGGAGGGGGAGAGCAGTTCTTC.

The CDR3 spells CAIQGRSYEQYV. Written as DNA, the CDR3 is TGTGCCATACAGGGAAGATCCTACGAGCAGTACGTC. The chain uses TRBV6-5 and TRBJ2-7, with a weak D call TRBD1 (6 bases). The germline V gene encodes CDR1 MNHEY and CDR2 SVGAGI. Trimming left V 10 bases short and J 1 base short, with 11 bases between. CDR3 size: 12 residues.

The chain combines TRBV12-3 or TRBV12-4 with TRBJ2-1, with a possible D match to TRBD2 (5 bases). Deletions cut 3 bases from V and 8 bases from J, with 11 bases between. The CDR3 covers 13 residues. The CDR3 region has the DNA TGTGCCAGCAGTTTCCGGGGTAGGGATGAGCAGTTCTTC. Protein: CASSFRGRDEQFF.

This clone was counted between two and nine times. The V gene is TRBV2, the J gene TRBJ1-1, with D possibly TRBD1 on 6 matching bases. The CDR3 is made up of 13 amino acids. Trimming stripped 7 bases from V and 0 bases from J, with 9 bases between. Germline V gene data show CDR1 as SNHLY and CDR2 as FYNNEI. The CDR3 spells CASNRDMNTEAFF. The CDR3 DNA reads TGTGCCAGCAACAGGGACATGAACACTGAAGCTTTCTTT. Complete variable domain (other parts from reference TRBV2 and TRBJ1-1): EPEVTQTPSHQVTQMGQEVILRCVPISNHLYFYWYRQILGQKVEFLVSFYNNEISEKSEIFDDQFSVERPDGSNFTLKIRSTKLEDSAMYFCASNRDMNTEAFFGQGTRLTVV.

The CDR3 spells CASSLRTGTTGELFF. The CDR3 bases are TGTGCCAGCAGTTTAAGGACAGGGACCACCGGGGAGCTGTTTTTT. J is TRBJ2-2 and V is TRBV2, with TRBD1 matching over 8 bases. Losses at the gene ends were 5 bases for V and 4 bases for J; bases not matched to a gene: 6. The germline CDR1 and CDR2 sequences are SNHLY and FYNNEI. The CDR3 spans 15 residues. Combining the CDR3 with reference TRBV2 and TRBJ2-2 gives the whole variable domain EPEVTQTPSHQVTQMGQEVILRCVPISNHLYFYWYRQILGQKVEFLVSFYNNEISEKSEIFDDQFSVERPDGSNFTLKIRSTKLEDSAMYFCASSLRTGTTGELFFGEGSRLTVL.

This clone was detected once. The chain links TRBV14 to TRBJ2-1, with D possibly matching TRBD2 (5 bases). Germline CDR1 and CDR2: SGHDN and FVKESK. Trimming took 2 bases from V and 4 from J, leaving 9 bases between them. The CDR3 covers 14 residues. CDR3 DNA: TGTGCCAGCAGCCAACGGACTGAATACAATGAGCAGTTCTTC. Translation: CASSQRTEYNEQFF.

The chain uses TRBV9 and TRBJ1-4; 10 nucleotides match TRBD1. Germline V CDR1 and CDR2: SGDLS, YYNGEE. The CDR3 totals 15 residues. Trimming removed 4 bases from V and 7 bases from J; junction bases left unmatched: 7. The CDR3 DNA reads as TGTGCCAGCAGCACTCGACAGGGGGCATCTGAAAAACTGTTTTTT. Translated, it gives CASSTRQGASEKLFF.

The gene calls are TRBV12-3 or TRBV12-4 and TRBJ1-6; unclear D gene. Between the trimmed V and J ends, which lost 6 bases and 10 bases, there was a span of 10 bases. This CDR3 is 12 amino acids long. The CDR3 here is CASSGDLSPLHF. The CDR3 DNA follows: TGTGCCAGCAGCGGAGACCTGTCACCCCTCCACTTT.

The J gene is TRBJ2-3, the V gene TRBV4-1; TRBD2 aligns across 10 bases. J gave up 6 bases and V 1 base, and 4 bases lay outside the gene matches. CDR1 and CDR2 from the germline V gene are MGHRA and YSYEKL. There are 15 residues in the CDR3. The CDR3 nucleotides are TGCGCCAGCAGCCAAGGAACTAGCGGGGACGATACGCAGTATTTT. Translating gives CASSQGTSGDDTQYF.

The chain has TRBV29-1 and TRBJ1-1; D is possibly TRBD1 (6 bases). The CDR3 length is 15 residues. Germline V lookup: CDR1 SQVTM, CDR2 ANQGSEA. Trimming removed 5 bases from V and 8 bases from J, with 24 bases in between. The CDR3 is CSVLRGQGGATEAFF. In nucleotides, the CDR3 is TGCAGCGTTCTCAGGGGTCAGGGAGGTGCAACCGAAGCTTTCTTT.

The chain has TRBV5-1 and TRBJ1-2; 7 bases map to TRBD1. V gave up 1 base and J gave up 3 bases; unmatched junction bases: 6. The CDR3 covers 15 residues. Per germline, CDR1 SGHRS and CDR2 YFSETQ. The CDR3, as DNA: TGCGCCAGCAGCTTGTCCAGGGGGATGGACTATGGCTACACCTTC. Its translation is CASSLSRGMDYGYTF.

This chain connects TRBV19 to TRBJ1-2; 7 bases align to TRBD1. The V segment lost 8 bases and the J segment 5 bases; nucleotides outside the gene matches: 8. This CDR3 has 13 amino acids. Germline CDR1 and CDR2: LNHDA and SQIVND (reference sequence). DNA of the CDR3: TGTGCCAGTGGGGACAGAGCCTTTTATGGCTACACCTTC. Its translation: CASGDRAFYGYTF. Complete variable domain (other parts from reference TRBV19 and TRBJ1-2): DGGITQSPKYLFRKEGQNVTLSCEQNLNHDAMYWYRQDPGQGLRLIYYSQIVNDFQKGDIAEGYSVSREKKESFPLTVTSAQKNPTAFYLCASGDRAFYGYTFGSGTRLTVV.

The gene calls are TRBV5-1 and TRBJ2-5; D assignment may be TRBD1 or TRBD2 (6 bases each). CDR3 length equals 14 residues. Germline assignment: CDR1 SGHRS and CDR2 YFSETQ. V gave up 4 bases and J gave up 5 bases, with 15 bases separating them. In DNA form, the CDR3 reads TGCGCCAGCAGCGCGAATGGGGGGCGGGAGACCCAGTACTTC. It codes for CASSANGGRETQYF.

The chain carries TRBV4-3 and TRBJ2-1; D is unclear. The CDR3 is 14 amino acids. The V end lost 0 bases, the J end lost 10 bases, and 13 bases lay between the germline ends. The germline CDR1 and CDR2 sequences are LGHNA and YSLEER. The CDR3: CASSQDPSGREQFF. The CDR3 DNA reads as TGCGCCAGCAGCCAAGATCCGTCCGGCAGAGAGCAGTTCTTC.

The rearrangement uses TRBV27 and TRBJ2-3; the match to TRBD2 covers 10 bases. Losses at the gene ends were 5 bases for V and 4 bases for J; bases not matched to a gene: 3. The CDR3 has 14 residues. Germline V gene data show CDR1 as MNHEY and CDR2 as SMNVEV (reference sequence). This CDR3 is CASSITSGADTQYF. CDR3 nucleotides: TGTGCCAGCAGTATAACTAGCGGGGCAGATACGCAGTATTTT.

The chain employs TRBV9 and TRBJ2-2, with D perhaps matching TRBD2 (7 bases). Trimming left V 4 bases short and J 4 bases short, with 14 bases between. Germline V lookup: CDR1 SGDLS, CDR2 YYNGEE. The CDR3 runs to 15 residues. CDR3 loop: CASSPGGRGTGELFF. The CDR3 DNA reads TGTGCCAGCAGCCCCGGGGGGCGGGGCACCGGGGAGCTGTTTTTT.

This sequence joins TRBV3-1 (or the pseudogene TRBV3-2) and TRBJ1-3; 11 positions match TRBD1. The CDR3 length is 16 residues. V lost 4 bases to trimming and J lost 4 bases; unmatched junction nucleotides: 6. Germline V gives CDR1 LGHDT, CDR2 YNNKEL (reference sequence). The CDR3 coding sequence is TGTGCCAGCAGCCCTAGCGGGACAGGGGGAGGAAACACCATATATTTT. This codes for CASSPSGTGGGNTIYF.